The T cell receptor (beta chain) under discussion was sequenced for a study of blood T cell repertoires in COVID-19. As for the study in general: Samples of COVID-19 (acute and convalescent) were obtained from the United States, Italy and Spain. From T cells, B-cell-depleted T cells, or PBMCs came the material, which was cDNA or gDNA.

The CDR3 totals 13 residues. The germline gives CDR1 SGHDN, CDR2 FVKESK. V lost 1 base and J 2 bases, leaving 4 bases between the germline ends. The protocol was immunoSEQ multiplex PCR, while the TCRdb copy is restricted to in-frame clones and leaves out a portion. The table includes under 300,000 clones, 85% to 90% detected once. The chain links TRBV14 to TRBJ2-3, with D uncertain. This TCR was recovered from a young man who had recovered from COVID-19. The sequencing sample was made of PBMCs or T cells enriched from blood (not recorded which). CDR3 loop: CASSQVNTDTQYF. DNA of the CDR3: TGTGCCAGCAGCCAAGTAAACACAGATACGCAGTATTTT.